The rows below give T cell receptor beta chains drawn from one sample of a study of blood T cell repertoires in COVID-19. Sequencing used immunoSEQ multiplex PCR; TCRdb keeps in-frame clones, though not all of them. The profile shows under 200,000 clones, roughly 84% of them singletons. Sequencing was carried out using PBMCs or T cells enriched from blood (not recorded which). The receptor source for this set is a man in his fifties or sixties who had recovered from COVID-19. Both conserved end residues are part of each CDR3. A D gene is named only where the DNA matches it firmly. Part of the rows lack a size; the others show once, few, many or a class for expanded clones.

D gene: .
V gene: TRBV20-1
clone size: .
J gene: TRBJ1-2
CDR3 protein: CSATSGDGYTF
CDR3 DNA: TGCAGTGCTACTTCAGGGGATGGCTACACCTTC

D gene: .
V gene: TRBV19
clone size: .
J gene: TRBJ2-4
CDR3 protein: CASRDPGGTNIQYF
CDR3 DNA: TGTGCCAGTAGGGACCCTGGGGGCACAAACATTCAGTACTTC

D gene: TRBD1
V gene: TRBV7-3
clone size: .
J gene: TRBJ1-4
CDR3 protein: CASSSPGQRRGFGFSNEKLFF
CDR3 DNA: TGTGCCAGCAGCTCCCCGGGACAGAGACGGGGCTTCGGATTTTCTAATGAAAAACTGTTTTTT

D gene: .
V gene: TRBV20-1
clone size: .
J gene: TRBJ2-1
CDR3 protein: CSASKMGGISNEQFF
CDR3 DNA: TGCAGTGCTAGTAAAATGGGGGGAATCTCCAATGAGCAGTTCTTC

D gene: TRBD1
V gene: TRBV4-2
clone size: once
J gene: TRBJ2-1
CDR3 protein: CASSQMTGLDNEQFF
CDR3 DNA: TGTGCCAGCAGCCAGATGACAGGGTTGGACAATGAGCAGTTCTTC

D gene: TRBD1
V gene: TRBV7-6
clone size: .
J gene: TRBJ1-2
CDR3 protein: CASSSPLDREGYTF
CDR3 DNA: TGTGCCAGCAGCTCACCTCTGGACAGGGAAGGCTACACCTTC

D gene: .
V gene: TRBV21-1
clone size: .
J gene: TRBJ2-7
CDR3 protein: CAPVAGGQDEQYF
CDR3 DNA: TGTGCCCCGGTGGCAGGGGGCCAGGACGAGCAGTACTTC

D gene: .
V gene: TRBV19
clone size: few
J gene: TRBJ1-5
CDR3 protein: CASSIDRGAGQPQHF
CDR3 DNA: TGTGCCAGTAGTATAGATCGGGGAGCGGGTCAGCCCCAGCATTTT

D gene: TRBD1
V gene: TRBV7-9
clone size: .
J gene: TRBJ1-1
CDR3 protein: CASSLQQGALDFF
CDR3 DNA: TGTGCCAGCAGCTTACAACAGGGGGCGCTTGATTTCTTT

D gene: TRBD1
V gene: TRBV9
clone size: .
J gene: TRBJ1-3
CDR3 protein: CASSAQPGQGGGNTIYF
CDR3 DNA: TGTGCCAGCAGCGCACAACCGGGACAGGGAGGTGGAAACACCATATATTTT

D gene: .
V gene: TRBV11-2
clone size: .
J gene: TRBJ1-4
CDR3 protein: CASSLETGEKLFF
CDR3 DNA: TGTGCCAGCAGCTTAGAGACAGGAGAAAAACTGTTTTTT

D gene: TRBD2
V gene: TRBV28
clone size: .
J gene: TRBJ2-7
CDR3 protein: CASNKRGVLSYEQYF
CDR3 DNA: TGTGCCAGCAACAAGCGGGGGGTCCTCTCCTACGAGCAGTACTTC

D gene: .
V gene: TRBV5-6
clone size: .
J gene: TRBJ1-3
CDR3 protein: CASSLPTSGNTIYF
CDR3 DNA: TGTGCCAGCAGCTTGCCGACTTCTGGAAACACCATATATTTT

D gene: TRBD1
V gene: TRBV6-5
clone size: .
J gene: TRBJ2-3
CDR3 protein: CATEGGETDTQYF
CDR3 DNA: TGTGCCACCGAAGGGGGCGAGACAGATACGCAGTATTTT

D gene: .
V gene: TRBV7-9
clone size: .
J gene: TRBJ1-1
CDR3 protein: CASSQSDTEAFF
CDR3 DNA: TGTGCCAGCAGCCAATCGGACACTGAAGCTTTCTTT

D gene: TRBD1
V gene: TRBV5-4
clone size: .
J gene: TRBJ2-3
CDR3 protein: CASSFPDRGFADTQYF
CDR3 DNA: TGTGCCAGCAGCTTTCCCGACAGGGGGTTTGCAGATACGCAGTATTTT

D gene: TRBD2
V gene: TRBV5-4
clone size: .
J gene: TRBJ2-7
CDR3 protein: CASSHLAGPYEQYF
CDR3 DNA: TGTGCCAGCAGCCATCTAGCGGGGCCCTACGAGCAGTACTTC

D gene: .
V gene: TRBV7-2
clone size: .
J gene: TRBJ1-2
CDR3 protein: CASSLAREGYGYTF
CDR3 DNA: TGTGCCAGCAGCTTAGCGCGTGAGGGCTATGGCTACACCTTC

D gene: .
V gene: TRBV9
clone size: .
J gene: TRBJ2-5
CDR3 protein: CASSWGRNPQETQYF
CDR3 DNA: TGTGCCAGCAGCTGGGGGCGGAATCCCCAAGAGACCCAGTACTTC

D gene: .
V gene: TRBV3-1/TRBV3-2
clone size: .
J gene: TRBJ2-1
CDR3 protein: CASSQARGPGNEQFF
CDR3 DNA: TGTGCCAGCAGCCAAGCGCGGGGCCCGGGAAATGAGCAGTTCTTC

D gene: TRBD1
V gene: TRBV5-1
clone size: .
J gene: TRBJ2-3
CDR3 protein: CASSRGQGRMTDTQYF
CDR3 DNA: TGCGCCAGCAGCAGGGGACAGGGGAGGATGACAGATACGCAGTATTTT

D gene: .
V gene: TRBV5-1
clone size: .
J gene: TRBJ2-2
CDR3 protein: CASRGDLNTGELFF
CDR3 DNA: TGCGCCAGCAGGGGCGACCTAAACACCGGGGAGCTGTTTTTT

D gene: TRBD1
V gene: TRBV28
clone size: .
J gene: TRBJ1-2
CDR3 protein: CAIPGGQGYPRGYTF
CDR3 DNA: TGTGCCATCCCCGGAGGACAGGGCTATCCGCGTGGCTACACCTTC

D gene: .
V gene: TRBV5-1
clone size: once
J gene: TRBJ2-2
CDR3 protein: CASSSQVGGRLTGELFF
CDR3 DNA: TGCGCCAGCAGCTCCCAAGTGGGGGGTCGGTTGACCGGGGAGCTGTTTTTT

D gene: TRBD1
V gene: TRBV6-6
clone size: .
J gene: TRBJ2-7
CDR3 protein: CASSQRQGAGEQYF
CDR3 DNA: TGTGCCAGCAGTCAAAGACAGGGGGCGGGGGAGCAGTACTTC

D gene: TRBD1
V gene: TRBV2
clone size: .
J gene: TRBJ2-2
CDR3 protein: CASSLRGRDTGELFF
CDR3 DNA: TGTGCCAGCAGTCTCAGGGGGCGGGACACCGGGGAGCTGTTTTTT

D gene: .
V gene: TRBV23-1
clone size: .
J gene: TRBJ2-6
CDR3 protein: CASSLPGTPVANVLTF
CDR3 DNA: TGCGCCAGCAGTCTCCCCGGTACGCCCGTGGCCAACGTCCTGACTTTC

D gene: .
V gene: TRBV9
clone size: once
J gene: TRBJ2-7
CDR3 protein: CASSVGPGPSSYEQYF
CDR3 DNA: TGTGCCAGCAGCGTAGGGCCAGGGCCGAGCTCCTACGAGCAGTACTTC

D gene: TRBD2
V gene: TRBV6-4
clone size: .
J gene: TRBJ2-3
CDR3 protein: CASSDTGTRMDTQYF
CDR3 DNA: TGTGCCAGCAGTGATACCGGGACTAGGATGGATACGCAGTATTTT

D gene: .
V gene: TRBV27
clone size: .
J gene: TRBJ1-2
CDR3 protein: CASSPIGQGGYGYTF
CDR3 DNA: TGTGCCAGCTCTCCTATCGGCCAGGGAGGCTATGGCTACACCTTC

D gene: .
V gene: TRBV5-1
clone size: .
J gene: TRBJ1-4
CDR3 protein: CASSLGHVTNEKLFF
CDR3 DNA: TGCGCCAGCAGCCTTGGACACGTAACTAATGAAAAACTGTTTTTT

D gene: .
V gene: TRBV13
clone size: .
J gene: TRBJ1-6
CDR3 protein: CASSLVGEYNSPLHF
CDR3 DNA: TGTGCCAGCAGCTTAGTTGGAGAATATAATTCACCCCTCCACTTT

D gene: .
V gene: TRBV6-5
clone size: .
J gene: TRBJ1-5
CDR3 protein: CASSQTKGGNQPQHF
CDR3 DNA: TGTGCCAGCAGCCAGACGAAAGGGGGCAATCAGCCCCAGCATTTT

D gene: .
V gene: TRBV5-1
clone size: .
J gene: TRBJ2-6
CDR3 protein: CASRYPNDGASGANVLTF
CDR3 DNA: TGCGCCAGCAGATACCCGAACGATGGGGCCTCTGGGGCCAACGTCCTGACTTTC

D gene: TRBD1
V gene: TRBV3-1/TRBV3-2
clone size: .
J gene: TRBJ1-2
CDR3 protein: CASSSRQGGYTF
CDR3 DNA: TGTGCCAGCAGCAGCCGACAGGGGGGCTACACCTTC

D gene: TRBD2
V gene: TRBV5-1
clone size: .
J gene: TRBJ2-2
CDR3 protein: CASSSGLAGTGELFF
CDR3 DNA: TGCGCCAGCAGCTCTGGACTAGCGGGAACCGGGGAGCTGTTTTTT

D gene: .
V gene: TRBV2
clone size: .
J gene: TRBJ2-7
CDR3 protein: CASSKGPHSYEQYF
CDR3 DNA: TGTGCCAGCAGTAAGGGGCCCCACTCCTACGAGCAGTACTTC

D gene: TRBD1
V gene: TRBV7-8
clone size: .
J gene: TRBJ2-2
CDR3 protein: CASSVVRTGLNTGELFF
CDR3 DNA: TGTGCCAGCAGCGTCGTCCGGACAGGGCTTAACACCGGGGAGCTGTTTTTT

D gene: TRBD1
V gene: TRBV18
clone size: .
J gene: TRBJ1-6
CDR3 protein: CASSPGQGASPLHF
CDR3 DNA: TGTGCCAGCTCACCGGGACAGGGGGCTTCACCCCTCCACTTT

D gene: TRBD1
V gene: TRBV5-4
clone size: .
J gene: TRBJ2-7
CDR3 protein: CASSLRTGYEQYF
CDR3 DNA: TGTGCCAGCAGCCTAAGGACAGGCTACGAGCAGTACTTC

D gene: .
V gene: TRBV19
clone size: .
J gene: TRBJ2-7
CDR3 protein: CASSSAVLAYEQYF
CDR3 DNA: TGTGCCAGTAGCTCCGCGGTGTTGGCCTACGAGCAGTACTTC

D gene: TRBD1
V gene: TRBV19
clone size: .
J gene: TRBJ2-7
CDR3 protein: CASSYDSGQGTTYEQYF
CDR3 DNA: TGTGCCAGTAGTTACGACTCGGGACAGGGGACCACCTACGAGCAGTACTTC

D gene: TRBD2
V gene: TRBV10-3
clone size: .
J gene: TRBJ2-2
CDR3 protein: CAIRVGLEGGELFF
CDR3 DNA: TGTGCCATCAGAGTTGGACTAGAGGGCGGGGAGCTGTTTTTT